The clone carrying this T cell receptor (beta chain) appeared many times. Germline V CDR1 and CDR2: MGHDK, SYGVNS. This CDR3 comprises 15 residues. Trimming pared 1 base from V and 0 bases from J, leaving 10 bases between. This specimen comes from a study of Graves' ophthalmopathy and Graves' hyperthyroidism. Amplification of TCR beta CDR3 regions used RNA transcripts. RT-PCR with HTBI primers came first, then second-round multiplex PCR. TCRdb itself ran the multiplex PCR reads through MiXCR, one entry per CDR3 protein. The sample lists roughly 600,000 distinct CDR3 sequences; approximately 37% were seen once.

The chain is built from TRBV25-1 and TRBJ2-7; D could derive from TRBD1 or TRBD2 (5 bases each). The source is an adult man with Graves' hyperthyroidism. The specimen was peripheral blood or thyroid tissue (not recorded which). CDR3 region: CASSESGAASYEQYF. The CDR3 DNA sequence: TGTGCCAGCAGTGAATCCGGGGCGGCCTCCTACGAGCAGTACTTC.